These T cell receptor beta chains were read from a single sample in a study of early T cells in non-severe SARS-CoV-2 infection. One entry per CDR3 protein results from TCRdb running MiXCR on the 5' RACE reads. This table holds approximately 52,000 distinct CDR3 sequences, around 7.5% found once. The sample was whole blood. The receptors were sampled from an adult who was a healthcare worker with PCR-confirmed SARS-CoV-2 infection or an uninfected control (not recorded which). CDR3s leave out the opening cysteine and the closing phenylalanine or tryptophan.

ASSVEVGRRYEQY,TRBJ2-7,TRBV9
ASSPDRVGSEKLF,TRBJ1-4,TRBV18
ASSIETGRAEQY,TRBJ2-7,TRBV19
ASSQPSGGMEEQF,TRBJ2-1,TRBV18
ATSRMGLAGESDTQY,TRBJ2-3,TRBV15
ASSQPIAGEETQY,TRBJ2-5,TRBV3-1
SAEGLAGIRKETQY,TRBJ2-5,TRBV20-1
ASSLQGGEAF,TRBJ1-1,TRBV11-2
ASSFPAGRDYEQY,TRBJ2-7,TRBV28
ASSRFHGNTGELF,TRBJ2-2,TRBV2
ASRTSGNNEQF,TRBJ2-1,TRBV6-2/TRBV6-3
ATSDPGTSNYEQF,TRBJ2-1,TRBV24-1
ASGSGSPYEQY,TRBJ2-7,TRBV19
ASEVLPGEYEQY,TRBJ2-7,TRBV6-2/TRBV6-3
ASTRDRGHADTQY,TRBJ2-3,TRBV12-3/TRBV12-4
SAAGTSGGDTQY,TRBJ2-3,TRBV20-1
ASGFKVGYEQY,TRBJ2-7,TRBV6-5
ASSEGLAGVNEQF,TRBJ2-1,TRBV9
ASSASGGGEQF,TRBJ2-1,TRBV7-3
ASSRWGGSSYEQY,TRBJ2-7,TRBV28
ASSLGQGSEAF,TRBJ1-1,TRBV5-1
ASSEVGRQY,TRBJ2-7,TRBV6-1
ASSLQEPSYNEQF,TRBJ2-1,TRBV11-2
ASSPRTSPTDTQY,TRBJ2-3,TRBV12-3/TRBV12-4
ASSLAGGVAKNIQY,TRBJ2-4,TRBV5-6
ASSPLAGGSDTQY,TRBJ2-3,TRBV7-2
ASSLPATSGISFDEQF,TRBJ2-1,TRBV11-2
ASSLSGPSYNEQF,TRBJ2-1,TRBV9
ASSSTSGQETQY,TRBJ2-5,TRBV13
ATRSGASGANVLT,TRBJ2-6,TRBV27
SVDLLRDYNEQF,TRBJ2-1,TRBV29-1
ASSLVQGSSYEQY,TRBJ2-7,TRBV5-4
ASSQEPRAGGYT,TRBJ1-2,TRBV4-3
ASSSSLFYTQY,TRBJ2-3,TRBV28
SATSGGLAQY,TRBJ2-5,TRBV20-1
SVARRNTGELF,TRBJ2-2,TRBV29-1
ASSSNANTGELF,TRBJ2-2,TRBV7-7
SVDIGGKGYEQY,TRBJ2-7,TRBV29-1
ASSISLGQGMNEQF,TRBJ2-1,TRBV7-9
ASSDNPTTAGNYGYT,TRBJ1-2,TRBV9
SASRIGNQLF,TRBJ1-4,TRBV20-1
ASSEGLGQPQH,TRBJ1-5,TRBV2
ASSRGRETQY,TRBJ2-5,TRBV7-9
ASSVATDIGGGNTIY,TRBJ1-3,TRBV9
ASSVGGTSSFPRETQY,TRBJ2-5,TRBV9
AWSTRGRDTQY,TRBJ2-3,TRBV30
ASSVDRGSYNEQF,TRBJ2-1,TRBV25-1
ASSGQGSKNIQY,TRBJ2-4,TRBV2
ASSDGQGSNSPLH,TRBJ1-6,TRBV6-1
ASSLAGLAGFDEQF,TRBJ2-1,TRBV7-9
ASGPPIIPGELF,TRBJ2-2,TRBV12-5
ASSARDSTRFYEQY,TRBJ2-7,TRBV9
ASSIAGHEQF,TRBJ2-1,TRBV19
ASSYSGTLYEQY,TRBJ2-7,TRBV6-6
ASSGYDGVSGELF,TRBJ2-2,TRBV9
ASSLGDSGNTIY,TRBJ1-3,TRBV3-1
ASSSSPGRKPYEQY,TRBJ2-7,TRBV12-3/TRBV12-4